The present entry profiles one T cell receptor beta chain with its context. This clonotype appeared many times. Its antigen is still unknown. Base qualities are not at hand, and no much larger clone is one base apart. Libraries were prepared through 5' RACE. Instrument used: NextSeq 500. Unique molecular identifiers were attached to individual cDNA molecules in the TCR library protocol so that sequencing error and PCR bias could be corrected. Both TCR alpha and beta chains were sequenced, and tight co-correlation was observed between alpha and beta sequence abundances in each sample. In the source study's methods: V gene, J gene and CDR3 annotation of TCR sequences was performed with Decombinator V4. Expanded TCRs were defined as changing significantly between any two time points under a Poisson model with p below 0.0001. Abundances of TCRs were expressed as counts per million after normalisation to the total number of TCRs sequenced in each sample. TRAV1-2 paired with TRAJ12, TRAJ20 or TRAJ33 defined MAIT TCRs, while TRAV10 paired with TRAJ18 defined iNKT TCRs. VDJdb, accessed 1 November 2021, was searched for CMV, EBV and SARS-CoV-2 annotated TCRs, excluding TCRs annotated for multiple antigens. The public reads were run again by TCRdb, first through fastp at Q25 and then through MiXCR, and only productive beta chains were kept. Rows merge per CDR3 protein into single entries with the most common DNA and genes. What appears here as the V and J calls and clone size reflects TCRdb's work, not the paper's. This sample gives 25,000 to 35,000 distinct CDR3 sequences in total; roughly 7.2% of them show up just once. The ten top clones hold about two fifths of the sample.

This sample is drawn from a study of early T cells in non-severe SARS-CoV-2 infection (dated by TCRdb to 2020 to 2022). Background for the entire study: Bulk RNA from unsorted whole blood was used for TCR sequencing, so alpha and beta chains could not be paired. Study-level results and caveats: VDJdb matching was skewed toward anti-spike CD8 responses and likely underestimated virus-specific expansions, missing private and CD4 specificities.

The study was a case-control design nested within a healthcare worker cohort in London, UK, with weekly nasopharyngeal swab PCR tests and blood sampling. Healthcare workers were recruited during the week of the UK lockdown, between 23 and 31 March 2020, and followed weekly for up to roughly 15 weeks. Compared with germline, V lacks 4 bases and J lacks 16 bases; bases without a gene match: 15. From the cysteine through the phenylalanine, the CDR3 covers 15 amino acids. Solely the CDR3 DNA is kept, with 45 bases framed from the first base. CDR1 and CDR2 are drawn from the germline V gene (reference sequence): MNHNY, SVGAGI.

The sequenced sample consisted of whole blood. The receptor's source is an adult who was a healthcare worker with PCR-confirmed SARS-CoV-2 infection or an uninfected control (not recorded which). The chain uses TRBV6-6 and TRBJ2-1; 11 central nucleotides agree with TRBD2. Here is the DNA: TGTGCCAGCAGTTTGAACTTCCCTACTAGCGGGAGTCCCTTCTTC. Its protein reads: CASSLNFPTSGSPFF.